These T cell receptor beta chains were read from a single sample in a study of T cells in Graves' hyperthyroidism and ophthalmopathy. TCRdb ran MiXCR on the multiplex PCR reads and lists one entry per CDR3 protein. The sample has more than 650,000 distinct CDR3 sequences; roughly 15% are singletons. Sequences were obtained from blood. Every receptor here comes from a woman between 18 and 30 years old with Graves' hyperthyroidism. Both conserved end residues are part of each CDR3. The D gene is left open where the match is weak. For some rows the clone size is stated as once, few or many, or as a class when expanded; others skip it.

v_gene	d_gene	abundance	j_gene	CDR3nt	CDR3aa
TRBV5-1	-	-	TRBJ2-4	TGCGCCAGCAGCCCCAACTTGGGGCTAGCCAAAAACATTCAGTACTTC	CASSPNLGLAKNIQYF
TRBV27	-	many	TRBJ1-1	TGTGCCAGCAGTTTCGACGAATTCACTGAAGCTTTCTTT	CASSFDEFTEAFF
TRBV20-1	-	-	TRBJ2-1	TGCAGTGCTAGCTCCTTCCAAATAGGGGGAGTCAATGAGCAGTTCTTC	CSASSFQIGGVNEQFF
TRBV29-1	TRBD1	-	TRBJ1-3	TGCAGCGCCGCGCCGGGACAGGGAGCCGGAAACACCATATATTTT	CSAAPGQGAGNTIYF
TRBV3-1	TRBD2	many	TRBJ2-1	TGTGCCAGCAGCCCGGACGGACTAGCGGTCAATGAGCAGTTCTTC	CASSPDGLAVNEQFF
TRBV20-1	-	many	TRBJ1-5	TGCAGTGCTAGACAATTCGGGTGGAGCAATCAGCCCCAGCATTTT	CSARQFGWSNQPQHF
TRBV18	TRBD2	many	TRBJ2-3	TGTGCCAGCTCTCAGGGACTAGCGGGAATGGATACGCAGTATTTT	CASSQGLAGMDTQYF
TRBV11-2	TRBD1	many	TRBJ1-6	TGTGCCAGCACCTACAGGGGCTCCTATAATTCACCCCTCCACTTT	CASTYRGSYNSPLHF
TRBV18	TRBD1	many	TRBJ1-2	TGTGCCAGCTCACCGACAATAGCTAAACAGGGGGCGTCCGGCTACACCTTC	CASSPTIAKQGASGYTF
TRBV11-2	-	many	TRBJ2-7	TGTGCCAGCAGCTTAGCTCGGCAGACCCTCTACGAGCAGTACTTC	CASSLARQTLYEQYF
TRBV3-1	-	many	TRBJ1-3	TGTGCCAGCAGCCAAGACAACTCTGGAAACACCATATATTTT	CASSQDNSGNTIYF
TRBV7-9	TRBD1	many	TRBJ2-3	TGTGCCAGCAGCTTACTAACGACGGACAGGGGGGTCCCAGATACGCAGTATTTT	CASSLLTTDRGVPDTQYF
TRBV4-1	-	many	TRBJ2-7	TGCGCCAGCAGCCAAGTGGTGGACGGAAAGTACGAGCAGTACTTC	CASSQVVDGKYEQYF
TRBV11-3	TRBD2	-	TRBJ2-3	TGTGCCAGCAGCTTAGGAACGACGGGGGGAGATACGCAGTATTTT	CASSLGTTGGDTQYF
TRBV2	-	many	TRBJ2-3	TGTGCCAGCATGTCGTACGGCGGGGACACAGATACGCAGTATTTT	CASMSYGGDTDTQYF
TRBV28	TRBD1	many	TRBJ2-3	TGTGCCAGCAGCCGACAGGGGAGAAACACAGATACGCAGTATTTT	CASSRQGRNTDTQYF
TRBV15	TRBD1	-	TRBJ2-7	TGTGCCACCAGCAGAGACGGGGCAGGGGGTTCCGAGCAGTACTTC	CATSRDGAGGSEQYF
TRBV7-2	TRBD1	many	TRBJ2-7	TGTGCCAGCAGCTATCGACAGGGGGCCGGATCCTACGAGCAGTACTTC	CASSYRQGAGSYEQYF
TRBV27	-	-	TRBJ2-3	TGTGCCAGCAGTTTATCGACTCCAGATACGCAGTATTTT	CASSLSTPDTQYF
TRBV20-1	TRBD1	many	TRBJ2-1	TGCAGTGCTAGAGATTGGCTCCAGGGGGCAAATGAGCAGTTCTTC	CSARDWLQGANEQFF
TRBV6-6	-	-	TRBJ2-2	TGTGCCAGCAGTTACTCAGGTCCGGGTCGATATACCGGGGAGCTGTTTTTT	CASSYSGPGRYTGELFF
TRBV4-3	-	-	TRBJ2-7	TGCGCCAGCAGCCCTTCGTACAGGAGCGGCCGATCCTACGAGCAGTACTTC	CASSPSYRSGRSYEQYF
TRBV6-2/TRBV6-3	TRBD1	many	TRBJ2-1	TGTGCCAGCAGTTACTCGGGGACAGCCTACAATGAGCAGTTCTTC	CASSYSGTAYNEQFF
TRBV5-4	-	-	TRBJ2-5	TGTGCCAGCAGCTTGTCCTTCAGCCGCGGATATGGTTCGGCCCAGTACTTC	CASSLSFSRGYGSAQYF
TRBV27	TRBD1	few	TRBJ2-2	TGTGCCAGCAGTTCTAGGACAGGGGGCATCGACACCGGGGAGCTGTTTTTT	CASSSRTGGIDTGELFF
TRBV2	-	-	TRBJ2-5	TGTGCCAGCAGTTCCAGGGATGGGGGCTTCCAAGAGACCCAGTACTTC	CASSSRDGGFQETQYF
TRBV5-1	TRBD1	few	TRBJ2-3	TGCGCCAGCAGCTTGGCGGGTGTCTTCTGGACAGGATATACAGATACGCAGTATTTT	CASSLAGVFWTGYTDTQYF
TRBV19	TRBD2	-	TRBJ2-1	TGTGCCAGCACTAGCGGGTCCCTTGAGCAGTTCTTC	CASTSGSLEQFF
TRBV11-2	-	-	TRBJ2-7	TGTGCCAGCAGCACACTCGGATCCTACAATGAGCAGTACTTC	CASSTLGSYNEQYF
TRBV20-1	TRBD2	few	TRBJ2-3	TGCAGTGCTAGAGATCCGGGTGAGGCGTTAGCGGGAGAGGTTACATATACGCAGTATTTT	CSARDPGEALAGEVTYTQYF
TRBV7-3	-	many	TRBJ2-5	TGTGCCAGCAGCCGGGACGGACGGGCAGAGACCCAGTACTTC	CASSRDGRAETQYF
TRBV7-8	-	once	TRBJ1-1	TGTGCCAGCAGCCCCGGGGGCTTCACGGCTGAAGCTTTCTTT	CASSPGGFTAEAFF
TRBV6-1	TRBD1	few	TRBJ2-7	TGTGCCAGCAGCCCGGGTTGGGGACAGTCCTACGAGCAGTACTTC	CASSPGWGQSYEQYF
TRBV11-2	-	few	TRBJ2-2	TGTGCCAGCACCTATTTTTCATTCACCGGGGAGCTGTTTTTT	CASTYFSFTGELFF
TRBV30	-	many	TRBJ1-1	TGTGCCTGGAGTCACGACGCGGGTCTGACTGAAGCTTTCTTT	CAWSHDAGLTEAFF
TRBV28	-	few	TRBJ2-2	TGTGCCAGCAGTCCCGGGGGTGGAGAGGCCGGGGAGCTGTTTTTT	CASSPGGGEAGELFF
TRBV3-1	-	many	TRBJ1-5	TGTGCCAGCAGCCAAGGGAGACGGACTGCTCAGCCCCAGCATTTT	CASSQGRRTAQPQHF
TRBV7-3	TRBD2	many	TRBJ2-5	TGTGCCAGCAGCCCGAATGGACTAGGCGAGACCCAGTACTTC	CASSPNGLGETQYF
TRBV7-9	-	few	TRBJ2-7	TGTGCCAGCAGCCTTCTACGCGGAGTAGCCTACGAGCAGTACTTC	CASSLLRGVAYEQYF
TRBV6-1	-	many	TRBJ1-5	TGTGCCAGCAGTTATACAACAGGGAAGTATAGCAATCAGCCCCAGCATTTT	CASSYTTGKYSNQPQHF
TRBV4-1	-	-	TRBJ1-2	TGCGCCAGCAGCCAACGGTGGGGGAACTATGGCTACGCCTTC	CASSQRWGNYGYAF
TRBV13	TRBD2	many	TRBJ2-7	TGTGCCAGCAGCTCGCGGGGGATACACGAGCAGTACTTC	CASSSRGIHEQYF
TRBV28	TRBD2	many	TRBJ2-7	TGTGCCAGCAGACCAGGGACTAGCGGACTTTCCTACGAGCAGTACTTC	CASRPGTSGLSYEQYF
TRBV28	-	many	TRBJ1-1	TGTGCCAGCAGTTTTTTGGGCGCCCCTATGAACACTGAAGCTTTCTTT	CASSFLGAPMNTEAFF
TRBV7-8	-	many	TRBJ2-1	TGTGCCAGCAGCGACGGGACTCTCTTACAGTTCTTC	CASSDGTLLQFF
TRBV4-2	TRBD2	once	TRBJ2-3	TGTGCCAGCAGCCGATTAGCCGCTAGCGGGGGAGATACGCAGTATTTT	CASSRLAASGGDTQYF
TRBV20-1	TRBD2	many	TRBJ2-3	TGCAGTGCTAAAGTAGCGGGAAGATCCCCAGATACGCAGTATTTT	CSAKVAGRSPDTQYF
TRBV4-1	TRBD2	-	TRBJ2-1	TGCGCCAGCAGACCCTCTAGTTGGGAGGGTGAGCAGTTCTTC	CASRPSSWEGEQFF
TRBV6-1	-	many	TRBJ1-6	TGTGCCAGCAGTGAGCGCCCAGTTGGTCTCCACTTT	CASSERPVGLHF
TRBV18	-	-	TRBJ1-1	TGTGCCAGCTCACCGAATCAGGACACACAAGCTTTCTTT	CASSPNQDTQAFF
TRBV3-1	-	many	TRBJ1-1	TGTGCCAGCAGCCAAGCAAGGGAAGCTTTCTTT	CASSQAREAFF
TRBV5-1	TRBD1	many	TRBJ1-1	TGCGCCAGCAGCTTGGGACAGGGGTGGATGAACACTGAAGCTTTCTTT	CASSLGQGWMNTEAFF
TRBV4-1	-	-	TRBJ2-3	TGCGCCAGCAGCCAACTAGGGGATTACACAGATACGCAGTATTTT	CASSQLGDYTDTQYF